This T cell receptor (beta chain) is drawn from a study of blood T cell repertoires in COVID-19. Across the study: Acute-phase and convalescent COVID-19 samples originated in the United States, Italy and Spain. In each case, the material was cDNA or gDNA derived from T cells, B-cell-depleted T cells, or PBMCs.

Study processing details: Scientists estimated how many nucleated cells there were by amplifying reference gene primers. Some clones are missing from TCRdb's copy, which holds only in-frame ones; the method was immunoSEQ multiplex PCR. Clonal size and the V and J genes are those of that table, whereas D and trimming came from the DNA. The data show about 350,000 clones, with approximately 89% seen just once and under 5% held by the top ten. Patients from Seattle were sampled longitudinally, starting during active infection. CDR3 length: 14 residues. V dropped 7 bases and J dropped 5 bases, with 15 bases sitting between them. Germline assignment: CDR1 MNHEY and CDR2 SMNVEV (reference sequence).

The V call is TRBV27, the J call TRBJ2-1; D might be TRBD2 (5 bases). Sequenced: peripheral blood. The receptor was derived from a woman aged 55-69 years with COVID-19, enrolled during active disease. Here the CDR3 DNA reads TGTGCCAGCATTAGGGCAGGACTCAACAATGAGCAGTTCTTC. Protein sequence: CASIRAGLNNEQFF.